One sample yielded the 24 T cell receptor beta chains listed below, sequenced in a study of shared clonotypes between healthy human individuals. TCRdb's table, derived via immunoSEQ multiplex PCR, lists solely in-frame clones and lacks some. Of some 2,500,000 clones listed, 92% were seen once; the top ten hold 0.37%. The sample was naive CD4+ T cells from PBMCs. Subset here: CD45RA+ positively selected. These receptors all stem from a man aged 18 to 29 in good health. Some clones in this sample may be carry-over from other donors' samples.

The rearrangement joins TRBV14 to TRBJ2-3, with 8 bases aligning to TRBD2. The J segment lost 2 bases and the V segment lost 4 bases, leaving 5 bases of the junction unmatched. Germline V lookup: CDR1 SGHDN, CDR2 FVKESK. The CDR3 covers 15 residues. CDR3 residues: CASSRVGRATDTQYF. The DNA for the CDR3 is TGTGCCAGCAGCCGAGTCGGGAGGGCCACAGATACGCAGTATTTT.

The table lists this clone with a few counts. The rearrangement uses TRBV7-3 and TRBJ2-2, with TRBD2 matching over 8 bases. In germline, CDR1 is SGHTA, CDR2 FQGTGA. V was clipped by 2 bases and J by 0 bases; unmatched bases: 2. The CDR3 extends over 16 amino acids. CDR3 residues: CASSLLLAANTGELFF. The CDR3 region has the DNA TGTGCCAGCAGCTTACTACTAGCGGCGAACACCGGGGAGCTGTTTTTT.

The chain recombines TRBV27 with TRBJ2-4; a weak D match, TRBD2 (6 bases). V dropped 3 bases and J dropped 1 base, with 13 bases sitting between them. This CDR3 region has 16 residues. CDR1 is MNHEY and CDR2 is SMNVEV in the germline V gene (reference sequence). The CDR3 reads CASSFFPGEAKNIQYF. The DNA for the CDR3 is TGTGCCAGCAGTTTTTTTCCGGGAGAGGCCAAAAACATTCAGTACTTC.

V gene TRBV18 combines with J gene TRBJ2-3; D is perhaps TRBD1 (6 bases). CDR1 is KGHSH, CDR2 LQKENI, per germline. The CDR3 has 16 residues. The V end was cut by 4 bases, the J end by 2 bases, with 16 bases between. The CDR3 loop reads CASSRGARGYTDTQYF. DNA of the CDR3: TGTGCCAGCTCACGCGGAGCCAGGGGATACACAGATACGCAGTATTTT.

This rearrangement joins TRBV10-3 to TRBJ2-3; 12 bases match TRBD2. V was pared by 7 bases and J by 4 bases, with 6 bases of the junction left unmatched. The CDR3 length is 15 residues. The germline gives CDR1 ENHRY, CDR2 SYGVKD. CDR3 region: CAIKKTSGSPDTQYF. Here the CDR3 DNA reads TGTGCCATCAAAAAGACTAGCGGGAGCCCAGATACGCAGTATTTT.

This chain uses TRBV7-7 with TRBJ2-3; D tentatively reads TRBD1 or TRBD2 (5 bases each). This CDR3 has 14 residues. The ends were cut back, 5 bases at V and 6 bases at J, with 15 bases in the middle. The germline CDR1 and CDR2 sequences are SSHAT and FNYEAQ (reference sequence). CDR3 nucleotide sequence: TGTGCCAGCAGCCTTGGGACCGGACGGGATACGCAGTATTTT. Residues: CASSLGTGRDTQYF.

This clone was counted only a few times. V and J are TRBV6-5 and TRBJ1-1; the D is unclear. The CDR3 length is 14 residues. Germline V CDR1 and CDR2: MNHEY, SVGAGI. Deletions cut 3 bases from V and 5 bases from J, with 13 bases between. This chain's CDR3 is CASSYREAGTEAFF. In DNA form, the CDR3 reads TGTGCCAGCAGTTATAGGGAAGCGGGGACTGAAGCTTTCTTT.

This rearrangement joins TRBV5-4 to TRBJ2-6; D remains unclear. The CDR3 is made up of 17 amino acids. V was pared by 4 bases and J by 2 bases, with 16 bases between. Per germline, CDR1 SGHNT and CDR2 YYREEE (reference sequence). The CDR3 protein is CASSPRASVPGANVLTF. The CDR3 DNA sequence: TGTGCCAGCAGCCCCCGGGCCTCAGTGCCTGGGGCCAACGTCCTGACTTTC. Supplemented by reference TRBV5-4 and TRBJ2-6, the full variable domain reads ETGVTQSPTHLIKTRGQQVTLRCSSQSGHNTVSWYQQALGQGPQFIFQYYREEENGRGNFPPRFSGLQFPNYSSELNVNALELDDSALYLCASSPRASVPGANVLTFGAGSRLTVL.

This chain joins TRBV5-1 and TRBJ2-5, with 15 bases fitting TRBD2. Per germline, CDR1 SGHRS and CDR2 YFSETQ. CDR3 length equals 15 residues. Germline trimming cut 4 bases from V and 5 bases from J; bases unmatched to any gene: 3. Written as DNA, the CDR3 is TGCGCCAGCAGCACCGGGACTAGCGGGAGGGAGACCCAGTACTTC. Amino acids: CASSTGTSGRETQYF.

To note about this clone: In the same sample, other DNA sequences code for this CDR3. The V gene is TRBV18, the J gene TRBJ1-5, with D uncertain. Germline CDR1 KGHSH, CDR2 LQKENI. Trimming removed 4 bases at V and 1 base at J, with 8 bases between. The CDR3 covers 14 residues. DNA for the CDR3: TGTGCCAGCTCACAGGGAAGGAGCAATCAGCCCCAGCATTTT. Protein product: CASSQGRSNQPQHF.

The chain recombines TRBV5-1 with TRBJ2-3; weak D call: TRBD2 (5 bases). This CDR3 is 13 amino acids long. CDR1 and CDR2 from the germline V gene are SGHRS and YFSETQ. V was pared by 7 bases and J by 6 bases, with 15 bases between. This CDR3 is CASRRTDVDTQYF. The CDR3 region has the DNA TGCGCCAGCCGAAGGACTGATGTGGATACGCAGTATTTT.

The chain combines TRBV4-1 with TRBJ1-2, with unresolved D. This CDR3 contains 15 residues. Trimming stripped 1 base from V and 8 bases from J, with 17 bases between. Germline-derived CDR1 and CDR2 are MGHRA and YSYEKL. CDR3 sequence (DNA): TGCGCCAGCAGCCAAGCAGGTCGGTTCGAGTGGGGCTACACCTTC. Protein: CASSQAGRFEWGYTF.

The chain has TRBV4-3 and TRBJ2-1; the match to TRBD2 covers 12 bases. The CDR3 sequence is 15 residues long. The germline V gene encodes CDR1 LGHNA and CDR2 YSLEER. Unmatched junction bases numbered 4, after V lost 3 bases and J lost 7 bases. This CDR3 reads CASSHDGLAGNEQFF. The CDR3, as DNA: TGCGCCAGCAGCCACGATGGACTAGCGGGAAATGAGCAGTTCTTC.

The rearrangement uses TRBV9 and TRBJ2-7, with TRBD1 as a possible D gene (6 bases). The CDR3 sequence is 14 residues long. Germline CDR1 SGDLS, CDR2 YYNGEE. With 1 base removed from V and 2 bases from J, the gap between germline ends came to 10 bases. The CDR3 DNA reads as TGTGCCAGCAGCGTAACGAGGGACACCTACGAGCAGTACTTC. Its translation: CASSVTRDTYEQYF.

The genes are TRBV5-1 and TRBJ2-2; D is ambiguous. V lost 4 bases and J lost 4, with 23 bases in between. The CDR3 consists of 18 residues. From germline, CDR1 is SGHRS and CDR2 YFSETQ. The CDR3 protein is CASSKKKLLSGTTGELFF. DNA for the CDR3: TGCGCCAGCAGCAAAAAAAAACTTCTAAGTGGCACCACCGGGGAGCTGTTTTTT.

V gene TRBV9 combines with J gene TRBJ2-3, with a tentative D call TRBD2 (6 bases). The CDR3 totals 14 residues. The V gene's germline CDR1 is SGDLS and CDR2 YYNGEE. Trimming took off 2 bases at V and 5 bases at J, with 12 bases between the two ends. The CDR3: CASSVTSSRDTQYF. The CDR3 nucleotides read TGTGCCAGCAGCGTCACTAGCAGCCGAGATACGCAGTATTTT.

V gene TRBV5-1 combines with J gene TRBJ2-6; unclear D gene. The CDR3 loop spans 17 amino acids. V was clipped by 4 bases and J by 2 bases, with 16 bases between them. CDR1 and CDR2 from the germline V gene are SGHRS and YFSETQ. In DNA form, the CDR3 reads TGCGCCAGCAGCCCCCCTCGGAGTCAGACTGGGGCCAACGTCCTGACTTTC. Protein: CASSPPRSQTGANVLTF.

The chain has TRBV15 and TRBJ2-1; D assignment may be TRBD1 or TRBD2 (5 bases each). The V gene's germline CDR1 is LNHNV and CDR2 YYDKDF (reference sequence). The V end lost 0 bases, the J end lost 9 bases, and 9 bases lay between the germline ends. The CDR3 runs to 13 residues. This CDR3 is CATSRDMRGEQFF. The CDR3 nucleotides read TGTGCCACCAGCAGAGATATGAGGGGTGAGCAGTTCTTC.

The chain carries TRBV27 and TRBJ2-1; the match to TRBD2 covers 9 bases. In germline, CDR1 is MNHEY, CDR2 SMNVEV (reference sequence). CDR3 length: 18 amino acids. Unmatched junction bases numbered 11, after V lost 5 bases and J lost 0 bases. The DNA of the CDR3 is TGTGCCAGCAGTCGAGGGACTAGCAGAAAGCCCTCCTACAATGAGCAGTTCTTC. Its translation: CASSRGTSRKPSYNEQFF.

This clone was found a few times. J is TRBJ1-1 and V is TRBV6-5, with TRBD1 as a possible D gene (6 bases). Germline lookup yields CDR1 MNHEY and CDR2 SVGAGI. V was pared by 5 bases and J by 1 base, with 11 bases between. CDR3 size: 14 residues. The CDR3 region has the DNA TGTGCCAGCAGTCTAAACAGGGCGAACACTGAAGCTTTCTTT. Amino acids: CASSLNRANTEAFF.

This sequence joins TRBV5-1 and TRBJ1-3; 8 bases fit TRBD1. Germline CDR1 SGHRS, CDR2 YFSETQ. The CDR3 spans 17 residues. With 4 bases clipped from V and 4 bases from J, the junction kept 13 bases outside the gene matches. As DNA, the CDR3 is TGCGCCAGCAGCCGATTAGCCGGGACAGGTGAAGGAAACACCATATATTTT. The encoded protein is CASSRLAGTGEGNTIYF.

The V and J genes are TRBV18 and TRBJ1-3; no definite D call. Germline CDR1 KGHSH, CDR2 LQKENI. The CDR3 runs 15 residues. The V end was cut by 2 bases, the J end by 3 bases, with 11 bases between. DNA of the CDR3: TGTGCCAGCTCACCAAGGGATAGTATTGGAAACACCATATATTTT. Amino acids: CASSPRDSIGNTIYF. Using reference TRBV18 and TRBJ1-3 for the parts outside the CDR3, the full variable domain is NAGVMQNPRHLVRRRGQEARLRCSPMKGHSHVYWYRQLPEEGLKFMVYLQKENIIDESGMPKERFSAEFPKEGPSILRIQQVVRGDSAAYFCASSPRDSIGNTIYFGEGSWLTVV.

The rearrangement joins TRBV21-1 to TRBJ1-5. TRBV21-1 is noted as a pseudogene. This CDR3 contains 17 residues. The CDR3 here is CASSKAVVAFLNQPQHF. CDR3 bases: TGTGCCAGCAGCAAAGCGGTGGTAGCTTTCCTCAATCAGCCCCAGCATTTT.

This clone showed up just once. The chain carries TRBV19 and TRBJ1-1; 7 bases match TRBD1. V shed 3 bases and J 5 bases; nucleotides not matched to a gene: 9. The CDR3 totals 15 residues. The V gene's germline CDR1 is LNHDA and CDR2 SQIVND (reference sequence). The CDR3 DNA reads TGTGCCAGTAGTATTGCCAACAGGGGATGGACTGAAGCTTTCTTT. Translated, it gives CASSIANRGWTEAFF.